The 29 T cell receptor beta chains presented below share a single source sample, sequenced in a study of cytomegalovirus exposure and HLA in healthy donors. PCR employed 60 Vbeta and 13 Jbeta primers. TCRdb keeps only in-frame clones here, not all; method: immunoSEQ multiplex PCR. The sample lists some 170,000 clones; 9.5% were seen once. Sequencing was done on a sample of PBMCs. The receptors were sampled from a woman aged 25 to 39 in good health and CMV-seropositive.

V and J are TRBV9 and TRBJ2-7; weak D call: TRBD1 (6 bases). Trimming cost V 0 bases and J 4 bases, with 14 bases left between them. The CDR3 has 15 residues. Germline V CDR1 and CDR2: SGDLS, YYNGEE. The CDR3 bases are TGTGCCAGCAGCGTAGGGAGAACAGGGTCTTACGAGCAGTACTTC. Translated, it gives CASSVGRTGSYEQYF.

The sample holds one count of this clone. The chain is built from TRBV18 and TRBJ2-3, with 13 bases lining up with TRBD2. Per the germline V gene, CDR1 is KGHSH and CDR2 is LQKENI. V trimming: 9 bases; J trimming: 2 bases; junction bases outside the gene matches: 8. The CDR3 has 16 residues. CDR3 bases: TGTGCCAGTTTCCGGACTAGCGGGAGCCCCACAGATACGCAGTATTTT. Its translation: CASFRTSGSPTDTQYF. Based on the CDR3 plus reference TRBV18 and TRBJ2-3, the full variable domain is NAGVMQNPRHLVRRRGQEARLRCSPMKGHSHVYWYRQLPEEGLKFMVYLQKENIIDESGMPKERFSAEFPKEGPSILRIQQVVRGDSAAYFCASFRTSGSPTDTQYFGPGTRLTVL.

This chain links TRBV6-6 with TRBJ1-3; possibly TRBD1 for D (6 bases). This CDR3 region has 15 residues. Between the trimmed V and J ends, which lost 0 bases and 5 bases, there was a span of 11 bases. Germline CDR1 reads MNHNY; CDR2 reads SVGAGI (reference sequence). CDR3 region: CASSYSRTERNTIYF. CDR3 sequence (DNA): TGTGCCAGCAGTTACTCCCGGACAGAGAGAAACACCATATATTTT.

This clone was counted only a few times. The chain links TRBV27 to TRBJ2-1; 8 nucleotides agree with TRBD1. The V segment lost 5 bases and the J segment 5 bases; nucleotides outside the gene matches: 5. Germline CDR1 MNHEY, CDR2 SMNVEV (reference sequence). This CDR3 has 14 residues. The CDR3 loop is CASSNDRGDNEQFF. CDR3 coding DNA: TGTGCCAGCAGTAACGACAGGGGCGACAATGAGCAGTTCTTC.

This chain connects TRBV5-6 to TRBJ2-6, with 8 bases that match TRBD1. V was pared by 5 bases and J by 2 bases, with 9 bases of the junction left unmatched. CDR1 SGHDT and CDR2 YYEEEE come from the germline V gene. This CDR3 contains 17 residues. Here the CDR3 DNA reads TGTGCCAGCAGAGAGGACAGGGTGGCGGCTGGGGCCAACGTCCTGACTTTC. It specifies CASREDRVAAGANVLTF.

The rearrangement joins TRBV10-3 to TRBJ1-1; D possibly corresponds to TRBD1 (5 bases). In germline, CDR1 is ENHRY, CDR2 SYGVKD. The CDR3 spans 13 residues. Trimming left V 2 bases short and J 3 bases short, with 7 bases between. The CDR3 protein is CAISEGGDTEAFF. The CDR3 coding sequence is TGTGCCATCAGTGAGGGAGGGGACACTGAAGCTTTCTTT.

The genes are TRBV7-6 and TRBJ2-3; TRBD1 aligns across 7 bases. CDR3 length: 16 residues. J lost 0 bases, V lost 3 bases, and 6 bases had no gene match. Germline V gene lookup returns CDR1 SGHVS and CDR2 FNYEAQ. The CDR3 DNA reads as TGTGCCAGCAGCTTCGACAGGGCCACTAGCACAGATACGCAGTATTTT. Translating gives CASSFDRATSTDTQYF. The entire variable domain, with the rest obtained from reference TRBV7-6 and TRBJ2-3, is as follows: GAGVSQSPRYKVTKRGQDVALRCDPISGHVSLYWYRQALGQGPEFLTYFNYEAQQDKSGLPNDRFSAERPEGSISTLTIQRTEQRDSAMYRCASSFDRATSTDTQYFGPGTRLTVL.

With respect to this clone: Other DNA sequences in this sample translate to the same CDR3. The chain is built from TRBV5-1 and TRBJ2-1; 9 bases line up with TRBD2. Germline trimming cut 4 bases from V and 3 bases from J; bases unmatched to any gene: 5. CDR1 and CDR2 (germline): SGHRS, YFSETQ. This CDR3 comprises 15 residues. The CDR3 nucleotides are TGCGCCAGCAGCCCATGGACTAGCGACTACAATGAGCAGTTCTTC. Amino acids: CASSPWTSDYNEQFF.

V and J are TRBV6-6 and TRBJ1-4; D gene ambiguous. The CDR3 is 14 residues long. Germline-derived CDR1 and CDR2 are MNHNY and SVGAGI (reference sequence). The germline V and J ends were trimmed by 3 bases and 6 bases, with 11 bases remaining between them. CDR3 in DNA: TGTGCCAGCAGTTATTCGGGGATGGATGAAAAACTGTTTTTT. This gives the protein CASSYSGMDEKLFF.

This clone was seen a few times. The V and J genes are TRBV10-1 and TRBJ1-5; D is uncertain. Between the trimmed V and J ends, which lost 4 bases and 6 bases, there was a span of 10 bases. The CDR3 sequence is 13 residues long. CDR1 WNHNN and CDR2 SYGVQD come from the germline V gene (reference sequence). CDR3 protein: CASSGGVSQPQHF. The CDR3, as DNA: TGCGCCAGCAGTGGCGGGGTCAGTCAGCCCCAGCATTTT.

Only a few counts were recorded for this clone. The J gene is TRBJ2-7, the V gene TRBV7-6, with 8 bases matching TRBD1. V dropped 1 base and J dropped 3; count of bases not matched to a gene: 2. The V gene's germline CDR1 is SGHVS and CDR2 FNYEAQ. The CDR3 is 14 amino acids. The CDR3 DNA reads TGTGCCAGCAGCTTAGGGGACAGGTACTACGAGCAGTACTTC. It specifies CASSLGDRYYEQYF.

This clone occurred a few times. The J gene is TRBJ2-7, the V gene TRBV30, with D tentatively TRBD2 (5 bases). Germline loops: CDR1 GTSNPN, CDR2 SVGIG (reference sequence). Deletions cut 0 bases from V and 2 bases from J, with 11 bases between. The CDR3 is made up of 14 amino acids. The CDR3 bases are TGTGCCTGGAGTGTACGTGGGAGCACCTACGAGCAGTACTTC. It translates to CAWSVRGSTYEQYF.

V gene TRBV5-1 combines with J gene TRBJ1-3; 10 bases fit TRBD1. The CDR3 covers 18 residues. Trimming removed 4 bases from V and 4 bases from J; junction bases left unmatched: 14. Germline V lookup: CDR1 SGHRS, CDR2 YFSETQ. The CDR3 DNA follows: TGCGCCAGCAGCCACCGGGACAGGGGAGCATCGGGAGGAAACACCATATATTTT. Residues: CASSHRDRGASGGNTIYF.

This clone has more than one count but fewer than ten. The chain uses TRBV7-2 and TRBJ2-5, with D possibly matching TRBD1 (6 bases). Per germline, CDR1 SGHTA and CDR2 FQGNSA. This CDR3 is built from 14 residues. V shed 1 base and J shed 6 bases, with 12 bases lying between them. As DNA, the CDR3 is TGTGCCAGCAGCTTAGACTCGAGGGGGAAGACCCAGTACTTC. It encodes CASSLDSRGKTQYF.

The genes are TRBV10-1 and TRBJ1-1; TRBD1 matches 9 bases. Per the germline V gene, CDR1 is WNHNN and CDR2 is SYGVQD (reference sequence). The V and J ends lost 3 bases and 5 bases, in that order; junction bases with no gene match: 7. The CDR3 sequence is 15 residues long. Here the CDR3 DNA reads TGCGCCAGCAGTGATAGGGACAGGGTTTTAACTGAAGCTTTCTTT. Protein: CASSDRDRVLTEAFF.

This clone was counted between two and nine times. J is TRBJ2-7 and V is TRBV7-9; a weak D match, TRBD2 (6 bases). The CDR3 has 14 amino acids. The germline gives CDR1 SEHNR, CDR2 FQNEAQ (reference sequence). V was clipped by 1 base and J by 1 base, with 8 bases between them. The CDR3 is CASSLVGGSYEQYF. The CDR3 coding sequence is TGTGCCAGCAGCTTAGTTGGGGGGTCCTACGAGCAGTACTTC.

The chain couples TRBV28 to TRBJ2-5, with D perhaps matching TRBD2 (5 bases). Trimming removed 11 bases from V and 1 base from J, with 20 bases in between. The CDR3 is 15 amino acids. Germline V gives CDR1 MDHEN, CDR2 SYDVKM. CDR3 DNA sequence: TGTGCCTGCGGTAAAGGCGCTAGCCTCCAAGAGACCCAGTACTTC. Its protein product is CACGKGASLQETQYF.

The V and J genes are TRBV5-1 and TRBJ2-7; 12 bases agree with TRBD2. The CDR3 is 14 amino acids. Looked up from germline, CDR1 is SGHRS and CDR2 is YFSETQ. V lost 3 bases and J lost 4; bases outside the gene matches: 2. CDR3 nucleotide sequence: TGCGCCAGCAGCTGGCTAGCGGGAGGGTACGAGCAGTACTTC. The encoded protein is CASSWLAGGYEQYF.

This clone was picked up a small number of times. V usage is TRBV19 and J usage is TRBJ1-5; 10 bases are a match to TRBD1. The germline gives CDR1 LNHDA, CDR2 SQIVND (reference sequence). The CDR3 has 13 residues. The J segment lost 7 bases and the V segment lost 5 bases, leaving 2 bases of the junction unmatched. The CDR3 bases are TGTGCCAGTAGTTGGGGACAGGGGCAGCCCCAGCATTTT. This sequence encodes CASSWGQGQPQHF.

The chain employs TRBV6-5 and TRBJ2-1; no clear D. Germline loops: CDR1 MNHEY, CDR2 SVGAGI. The V gene lost 10 bases and the J gene lost 6 bases, with 10 bases spanning the gap. The CDR3 contains 11 residues. CDR3 DNA sequence: TGTGCCACCCGACGCGGCAATGAGCAGTTCTTC. It translates to CATRRGNEQFF.

The V gene is TRBV7-2, the J gene TRBJ2-3; D is unresolved. The length of the CDR3 is 12 residues. V lost 5 bases and J 9 bases, leaving 12 bases between the germline ends. The germline V gene encodes CDR1 SGHTA and CDR2 FQGNSA. CDR3 DNA: TGTGCCAGCAGCCCAGTTCAGTCGACGCAGTATTTT. Translating it yields CASSPVQSTQYF.

The chain links TRBV29-1 to TRBJ2-5, with 12 bases that match TRBD2. The CDR3 length is 14 residues. CDR1 and CDR2 from the germline V gene are SQVTM and ANQGSEA. V trimming: 7 bases; J trimming: 5 bases; junction bases outside the gene matches: 8. CDR3 in amino acids: CSALTSGSGETQYF. Here the CDR3 DNA reads TGCAGCGCACTGACTAGCGGGAGTGGGGAGACCCAGTACTTC. The whole variable domain, remainder taken from reference TRBV29-1 and TRBJ2-5, is SAVISQKPSRDICQRGTSLTIQCQVDSQVTMMFWYRQQPGQSLTLIATANQGSEATYESGFVIDKFPISRPNLTFSTLTVSNMSPEDSSIYLCSALTSGSGETQYFGPGTRLLVL.

There are a few counts of this clone. The rearrangement links TRBV7-6 to TRBJ2-1, with D perhaps matching TRBD2 (6 bases). This CDR3 region has 16 residues. Germline V gives CDR1 SGHVS, CDR2 FNYEAQ. With 1 base removed from V and 3 bases from J, the gap between germline ends came to 13 bases. CDR3 nucleotides: TGTGCCAGCAGCTTAGTGGGGGGTCGGGGCTACAATGAGCAGTTCTTC. This gives the protein CASSLVGGRGYNEQFF.

V is TRBV5-4 and J is TRBJ2-5; D uncertain. Germline CDR1 SGHNT, CDR2 YYREEE (reference sequence). V lost 4 bases to trimming and J lost 6 bases, with 19 bases between them. The CDR3 consists of 15 residues. This CDR3 reads CASSTGGITKKTQYF. The CDR3 nucleotides read TGTGCCAGCAGCACCGGCGGTATTACCAAGAAGACCCAGTACTTC.

This clone came up a few times. The V gene is TRBV29-1, the J gene TRBJ2-1; 7 bases are shared with TRBD2. CDR1 is SQVTM and CDR2 is ANQGSEA in the germline V gene. The CDR3 loop spans 15 amino acids. After removal of 6 bases from V and 4 bases from J, the junction contained 12 bases not matched to a gene. The CDR3 coding sequence is TGCAGCGTGGGATCGAGCGGGGCTTTTTACAATGAGCAGTTCTTC. It is translated as CSVGSSGAFYNEQFF.

This clone has a handful of counts. The chain uses TRBV25-1 and TRBJ1-1; no clear D. Germline V gives CDR1 MGHDK, CDR2 SYGVNS. V lost 5 bases and J 2 bases, leaving 12 bases between the germline ends. The CDR3 runs to 14 residues. The CDR3 DNA reads TGTGCCAGCAGTTACCTGGGGAGTAACACTGAAGCTTTCTTT. It is translated as CASSYLGSNTEAFF. The variable domain in full, with the rest retrieved from reference TRBV25-1 and TRBJ1-1, is EADIYQTPRYLVIGTGKKITLECSQTMGHDKMYWYQQDPGMELHLIHYSYGVNSTEKGDLSSESTVSRIRTEHFPLTLESARPSHTSQYLCASSYLGSNTEAFFGQGTRLTVV.

This clone came up a few times. The chain has TRBV7-7 and TRBJ1-3; D perhaps matches TRBD1 (6 bases). Deletions cut 4 bases from V and 0 bases from J, with 22 bases between. The CDR3 length is 19 residues. Germline-derived CDR1 and CDR2 are SSHAT and FNYEAQ (reference sequence). The CDR3 DNA reads as TGTGCCAGCAGCTCCCCCTTAGGGCCAAGGGGGAACTCTGGAAACACCATATATTTT. This sequence encodes CASSSPLGPRGNSGNTIYF. The whole variable domain, filled in from reference TRBV7-7 and TRBJ1-3, reads GAGVSQSPRYKVTKRGQDVTLRCDPISSHATLYWYQQALGQGPEFLTYFNYEAQPDKSGLPSDRFSAERPEGSISTLTIQRTEQRDSAMYRCASSSPLGPRGNSGNTIYFGEGSWLTVV.

This clone was detected only a few times. The J gene is TRBJ2-7, the V gene TRBV30, with 7 bases fitting TRBD1. Unmatched junction bases numbered 3, after V lost 5 bases and J lost 2 bases. CDR3 size: 12 residues. Germline CDR1 is GTSNPN and CDR2 is SVGIG (reference sequence). CDR3 bases: TGTGCCTGGCAGGGACAGCCCTACGAGCAGTACTTC. Protein: CAWQGQPYEQYF.

This sequence joins TRBV5-1 and TRBJ1-4; D gene uncertain. CDR3 length: 19 amino acids. Per germline, CDR1 SGHRS and CDR2 YFSETQ. V lost 0 bases and J 0 bases, leaving 18 bases between the germline ends. The CDR3 loop reads CASSLAGRALKATNEKLFF. DNA for the CDR3: TGCGCCAGCAGCTTGGCTGGGAGAGCTCTAAAGGCAACTAATGAAAAACTGTTTTTT.